The present T cell receptor (beta chain) was sequenced within a study of control samples from healthy donors and cancer patients. Germline CDR1 and CDR2: SNHLY and FYNNEI. With 9 bases removed from V and 1 base from J, the gap between germline ends came to 11 bases. The CDR3 has 13 residues. Clones were read by immunoSEQ multiplex PCR, and TCRdb kept only the in-frame ones, dropping some. The sample yields 85,000 to 95,000 clones, roughly four fifths seen once. Source material: blood. The chain recombines TRBV2 with TRBJ2-3; a weak D match, TRBD2 (5 bases). The receptor was isolated from a woman aged 55-70 years in good health. CDR3: CASSPRGTDTQYF. Here the CDR3 DNA reads TGTGCCAGTTCCCCGAGGGGCACAGATACGCAGTATTTT.